Below are 5 T cell receptor beta chains sequenced from a single sample in a study of blood T cells in healthy people across ages. Together with a sample-barcoded 5' primer, a J-beta primer mix was included in a second PCR lasting about 7 to 11 cycles. TCRdb reprocessed the 5' RACE reads via MiXCR and lists one record per CDR3 protein. This sample carries fewer than 1,000,000 distinct CDR3 sequences, about half of them seen once, and the ten largest clones take 15% to 20%. Sample: blood. These receptors were taken from a man at least 80 years old in good health.

This chain links TRBV29-1 with TRBJ2-7; 7 nucleotides match TRBD1. The CDR3 length is 12 residues. Germline-derived CDR1 and CDR2 are SQVTM and ANQGSEA. The V segment lost 7 bases and the J segment 6 bases; nucleotides outside the gene matches: 9. DNA of the CDR3: TGCAGCGCCGACGACAGGGCTGGCGAGCAGTACTTC. Encoded protein: CSADDRAGEQYF.

V usage is TRBV4-1 and J usage is TRBJ2-7; D is undetermined. V lost 6 bases and J lost 1, with 10 bases in between. Germline loops: CDR1 MGHRA, CDR2 YSYEKL. CDR3 length: 13 amino acids. CDR3 nucleotides: TGCGCCAGCAGAAACCTTCTTTCCTACGAGCAGTACTTC. It codes for CASRNLLSYEQYF.

The V and J genes are TRBV27 and TRBJ2-7; 9 nucleotides align to TRBD2. Germline values: CDR1 MNHEY, CDR2 SMNVEV (reference sequence). The CDR3 is 15 residues long. V dropped 7 bases and J dropped 0; count of bases not matched to a gene: 7. CDR3 in amino acids: CASKDSGGGSYEQYF. CDR3 DNA sequence: TGTGCCAGCAAAGATAGCGGGGGTGGCTCCTACGAGCAGTACTTC.

J is TRBJ2-5 and V is TRBV20-1; 10 nucleotides agree with TRBD2. The closer fit of TRBJ2-7 to the DNA end suggests the J call may be wrong. CDR1 and CDR2 (germline): DFQATT, SNEGSKA (reference sequence). The CDR3 length is 14 residues. The CDR3 DNA reads TGCAGTGCTAGCCTAGCGGGAGTAGGGCACGAGCAGTACTTC. Protein: CSASLAGVGHEQYF.

This clonotype was seen only a few times. The chain joins TRBV6-1 to TRBJ1-4; D not certain. CDR3 size: 13 residues. Germline CDR1 MNHNS, CDR2 SASEGT. Between the trimmed V and J ends, which lost 7 bases and 8 bases, there was a span of 14 bases. Written as DNA, the CDR3 is TGTGCCAGCAATTCCGGGATCTCCGAAAAACTGTTTTTT. It codes for CASNSGISEKLFF.